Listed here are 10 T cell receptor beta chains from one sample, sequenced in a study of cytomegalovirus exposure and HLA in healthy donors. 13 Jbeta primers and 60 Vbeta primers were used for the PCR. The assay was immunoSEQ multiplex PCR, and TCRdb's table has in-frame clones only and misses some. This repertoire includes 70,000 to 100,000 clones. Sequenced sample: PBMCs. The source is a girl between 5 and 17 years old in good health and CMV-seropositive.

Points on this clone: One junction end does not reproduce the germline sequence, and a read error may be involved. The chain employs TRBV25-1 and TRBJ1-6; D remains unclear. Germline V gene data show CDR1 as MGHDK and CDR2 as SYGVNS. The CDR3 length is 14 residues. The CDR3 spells CASSEYISSSPLHF. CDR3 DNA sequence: TGTGCCAGCAGTGAATATATCTCAAGTTCACCCCTACACTTT.

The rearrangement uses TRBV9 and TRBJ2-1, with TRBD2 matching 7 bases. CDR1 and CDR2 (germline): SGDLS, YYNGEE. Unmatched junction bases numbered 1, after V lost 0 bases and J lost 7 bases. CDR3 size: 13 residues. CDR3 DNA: TGTGCCAGCAGCGTAGGGGGGGGTAATGAGCAGTTCTTC. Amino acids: CASSVGGGNEQFF.

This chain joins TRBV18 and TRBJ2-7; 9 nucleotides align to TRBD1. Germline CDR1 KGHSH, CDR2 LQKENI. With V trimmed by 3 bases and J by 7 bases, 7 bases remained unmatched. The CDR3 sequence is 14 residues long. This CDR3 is CASSPGTGRLEQYF. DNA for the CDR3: TGTGCCAGCTCACCCGGGACAGGGAGGCTTGAGCAGTACTTC.

CDR3 nucleotide sequence: TGTGCCAGTAGTACTGAGGGACTTCTCATCAGTGCAGATACGCAGTATTTT. It is translated as CASSTEGLLISADTQYF. The V call is TRBV19, the J call TRBJ2-3, with D perhaps TRBD2 (6 bases). V was trimmed by 4 bases and J by 4 bases, leaving 21 bases between them. The germline V gene encodes CDR1 LNHDA and CDR2 SQIVND (reference sequence). The length of the CDR3 is 17 residues. The full variable domain, rest sourced from reference TRBV19 and TRBJ2-3, is DGGITQSPKYLFRKEGQNVTLSCEQNLNHDAMYWYRQDPGQGLRLIYYSQIVNDFQKGDIAEGYSVSREKKESFPLTVTSAQKNPTAFYLCASSTEGLLISADTQYFGPGTRLTVL.

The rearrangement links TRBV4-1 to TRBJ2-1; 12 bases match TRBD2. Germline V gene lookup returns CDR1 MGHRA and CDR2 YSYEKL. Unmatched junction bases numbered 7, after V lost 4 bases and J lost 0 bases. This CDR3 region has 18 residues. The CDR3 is CASSPRLAGASSYNEQFF. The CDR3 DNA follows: TGCGCCAGCAGCCCCCGACTAGCGGGGGCTAGCTCCTACAATGAGCAGTTCTTC.

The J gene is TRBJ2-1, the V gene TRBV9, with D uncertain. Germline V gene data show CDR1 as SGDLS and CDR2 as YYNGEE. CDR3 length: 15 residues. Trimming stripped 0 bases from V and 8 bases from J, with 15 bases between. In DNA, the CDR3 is TGTGCCAGCAGCGTAGGGCCCTCTCGGAGTGATGAGCAGTTCTTC. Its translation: CASSVGPSRSDEQFF.

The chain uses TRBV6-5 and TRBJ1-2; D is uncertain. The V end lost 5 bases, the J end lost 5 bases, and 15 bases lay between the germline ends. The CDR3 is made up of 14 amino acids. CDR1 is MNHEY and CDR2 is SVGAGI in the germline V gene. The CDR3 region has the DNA TGTGCCAGCAGTGGGAGACAATCTTCGTATGGCTACACCTTC. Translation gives CASSGRQSSYGYTF.

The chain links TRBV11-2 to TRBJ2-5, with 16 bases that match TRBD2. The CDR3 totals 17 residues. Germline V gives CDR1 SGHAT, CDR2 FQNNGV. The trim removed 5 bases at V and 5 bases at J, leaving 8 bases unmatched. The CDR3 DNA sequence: TGTGCCAGCAGCCCGGGGACTAGCGGGGGGGGCCGGGAGACCCAGTACTTC. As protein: CASSPGTSGGGRETQYF.

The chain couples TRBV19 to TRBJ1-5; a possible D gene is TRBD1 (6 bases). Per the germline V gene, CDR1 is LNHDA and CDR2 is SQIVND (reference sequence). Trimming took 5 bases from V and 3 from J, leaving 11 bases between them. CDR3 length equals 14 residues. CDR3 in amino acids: CASSLSGVNQPQHF. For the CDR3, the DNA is TGTGCCAGTAGTCTTTCAGGGGTCAATCAGCCCCAGCATTTT.

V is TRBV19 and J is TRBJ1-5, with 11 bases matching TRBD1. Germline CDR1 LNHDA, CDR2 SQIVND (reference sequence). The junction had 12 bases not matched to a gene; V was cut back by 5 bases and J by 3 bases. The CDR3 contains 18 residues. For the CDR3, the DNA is TGTGCCAGTAGTCGCCGGGACAGGGGGAGTCGGTCCAATCAGCCCCAGCATTTT. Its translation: CASSRRDRGSRSNQPQHF.